This passage covers 14 T cell receptor beta chains from one sample sequenced in a study of cytomegalovirus exposure and HLA in healthy donors. A multiplex PCR was run with 60 Vbeta primers and 13 Jbeta primers. Libraries were prepared by immunoSEQ multiplex PCR; TCRdb keeps only in-frame clonotypes and omits some of them. The data contain roughly 120,000 clones, 80% to 85% of them singletons. The sequenced material came from PBMCs. These receptors were collected from a woman in her 30s in good health and CMV-seronegative.

This clone showed up just once. V and J are TRBV19 and TRBJ2-5, with 9 bases fitting TRBD1. The CDR3 is 14 residues long. V shed 6 bases, J shed 5 bases, and the junction held 7 bases outside the gene matches. Germline assignment: CDR1 LNHDA and CDR2 SQIVND (reference sequence). CDR3 residues: CASRAGQGHETQYF. The CDR3 DNA follows: TGTGCCAGTAGAGCGGGACAGGGACACGAGACCCAGTACTTC.

The chain uses TRBV5-1 and TRBJ2-7; 9 bases fit TRBD2. Germline CDR1 reads SGHRS; CDR2 reads YFSETQ. V trimming: 0 bases; J trimming: 2 bases; junction bases outside the gene matches: 3. The CDR3 spans 15 residues. CDR3 sequence reads: CASSLGLAVTYEQYF. The CDR3 DNA reads TGCGCCAGCAGCTTGGGACTAGCGGTTACCTACGAGCAGTACTTC.

The rearrangement joins TRBV21-1 to TRBJ2-3; the D call in the table, TRBD2, was not verified against the DNA. TRBV21-1 constitutes a pseudogene. The CDR3 loop spans 19 amino acids. The CDR3 DNA reads TGTGCCAGCAGCAAAGGAGGGGTGCGGGACCCGATAAACACAGATACGCAGTATTTT. This translates into CASSKGGVRDPINTDTQYF.

V usage is TRBV2 and J usage is TRBJ1-3; D not certain. This CDR3 has 11 residues. Trimming left V 6 bases short and J 8 bases short, with 8 bases between. Germline CDR1 is SNHLY and CDR2 is FYNNEI. The CDR3 here is CASRETHTIYF. DNA of the CDR3: TGTGCCAGCAGGGAGACCCACACCATATATTTT.

The chain has TRBV5-1 and TRBJ2-1; TRBD2 matches 8 bases. This CDR3 has 15 residues. The germline gives CDR1 SGHRS, CDR2 YFSETQ. Trimming at V came to 6 bases and at J to 3 bases, leaving 8 bases not matched to a gene. CDR3 loop: CASTESGRIYNEQFF. In DNA, the CDR3 is TGCGCCAGCACCGAAAGCGGGAGAATCTACAATGAGCAGTTCTTC.

V gene TRBV19 combines with J gene TRBJ1-4, with 7 positions matching TRBD1. Germline V gene data show CDR1 as LNHDA and CDR2 as SQIVND (reference sequence). V dropped 5 bases and J dropped 10; count of bases not matched to a gene: 7. The CDR3 covers 13 residues. CDR3 bases: TGTGCCAGTAGTTTGAACAGGGGTGGAAAACTGTTTTTT. Its protein product is CASSLNRGGKLFF.

This chain uses TRBV19 with TRBJ1-5; 9 bases are a match to TRBD1. This CDR3 is built from 15 residues. V was clipped by 4 bases and J by 4 bases; unmatched bases: 5. Germline V gene data show CDR1 as LNHDA and CDR2 as SQIVND (reference sequence). In nucleotides, the CDR3 is TGTGCCAGTAGTAGAGGACAGGGGCCGAATCAGCCCCAGCATTTT. This gives the protein CASSRGQGPNQPQHF.

The chain is built from TRBV19 and TRBJ1-2, with 7 positions matching TRBD1. V lost 5 bases and J lost 6; bases outside the gene matches: 6. CDR3 length: 13 amino acids. Germline CDR1 and CDR2: LNHDA and SQIVND (reference sequence). CDR3 loop: CASSGQVANGYTF. CDR3 bases: TGTGCCAGTAGTGGACAGGTCGCCAATGGCTACACCTTC.

This rearrangement joins TRBV5-6 to TRBJ1-2; possible D gene TRBD1, 6 bases. Germline V gene data show CDR1 as SGHDT and CDR2 as YYEEEE. This CDR3 is 12 amino acids long. V lost 5 bases and J lost 8, with 13 bases in between. The DNA of the CDR3 is TGTGCCAGCAGTAGGGGGACACGGGGCTACACCTTC. Its translation is CASSRGTRGYTF.

This chain connects TRBV7-2 to TRBJ2-7; 7 nucleotides align to TRBD2. The V gene end was trimmed by 6 bases and the J gene end by 6 bases; junction bases not matched to a gene: 11. This CDR3 is built from 14 residues. Germline V lookup: CDR1 SGHTA, CDR2 FQGNSA. This chain's CDR3 is CASSNGLVGFEQYF. The CDR3 DNA reads TGTGCCAGCAGTAACGGACTAGTAGGTTTCGAGCAGTACTTC.

This sequence joins TRBV7-9 and TRBJ1-2; TRBD1 is a possible D gene (5 bases). In germline, CDR1 is SEHNR, CDR2 FQNEAQ (reference sequence). Deletions cut 0 bases from V and 4 bases from J, with 12 bases between. This CDR3 is 15 amino acids long. CDR3 residues: CASSLAQTDGYGYTF. CDR3 in DNA: TGTGCCAGCAGCTTAGCGCAGACAGACGGCTATGGCTACACCTTC.

This clone was recorded a few times. The genes are TRBV6-5 and TRBJ1-5; D gene uncertain. V lost 3 bases and J lost 6, with 9 bases in between. From germline, CDR1 is MNHEY and CDR2 SVGAGI. The CDR3 is made up of 13 amino acids. The CDR3 region is CASSYGLAQPQHF. The CDR3 DNA reads as TGTGCCAGCAGTTATGGGTTAGCTCAGCCCCAGCATTTT.

This clone turned up a few times. V is TRBV9 and J is TRBJ2-1; 7 bases are a match to TRBD1. Trimming took 6 bases from V and 5 from J; bases not matched to a gene: 11. The germline V gene has CDR1 SGDLS and CDR2 YYNGEE. CDR3 length: 15 amino acids. DNA for the CDR3: TGTGCCAGCAATGGCCTCCCGGGACAGAACAATGAGCAGTTCTTC. Its protein product is CASNGLPGQNNEQFF.

The rearrangement uses TRBV19 and TRBJ2-3; no firm D call. The CDR3 extends over 15 amino acids. Germline assignment: CDR1 LNHDA and CDR2 SQIVND (reference sequence). The ends were cut back, 2 bases at V and 4 bases at J, with 13 bases in the middle. The chain's CDR3 is CASSITFGFADTQYF. Here the CDR3 DNA reads TGTGCCAGTAGTATAACTTTCGGTTTTGCAGATACGCAGTATTTT.